The rows below give T cell receptor beta chains drawn from one sample of a study of response to subunit inactivated influenza vaccine. MiXCR, applied by TCRdb to the RT-PCR reads, yields one record per CDR3 protein. The sample has 860,000 or so distinct CDR3 sequences, 21% seen once; the top ten hold roughly 10%. The sample consisted of PBMCs from blood, taken roughly 5 days after vaccination. Every receptor here comes from a man aged 50 to 60 who received an inactivated influenza vaccine. CDR3s include the opening cysteine and the closing phenylalanine or tryptophan. A D gene is named only where the DNA matches it firmly. Rows may omit the clone size; those that give it use once, few, many or a size class.

size: few
V: TRBV9
J: TRBJ1-6
D: NA
CDR3: CASSVSGAREPLHF
DNA: TGTGCCAGCAGCGTATCAGGGGCCAGGGAACCCCTCCACTTT

size: many
V: TRBV5-1
J: TRBJ2-1
D: TRBD2
CDR3: CASSLMAGGPNEQFF
DNA: TGCGCCAGCAGCTTGATGGCGGGGGGGCCAAATGAGCAGTTCTTC

size: NA
V: TRBV29-1
J: TRBJ2-7
D: NA
CDR3: CSVSGPLSYEQYF
DNA: TGCAGCGTTAGCGGGCCCCTTTCGTACGAGCAGTACTTC

size: few
V: TRBV5-6
J: TRBJ2-3
D: TRBD2
CDR3: CASSLDRLAGGRTDTQYF
DNA: TGTGCCAGCAGCTTGGACCGACTAGCGGGGGGGCGAACAGATACGCAGTATTTT

size: few
V: TRBV5-1
J: TRBJ2-7
D: TRBD1
CDR3: CASSIRTGAYEQYF
DNA: TGCGCCAGCAGCATCCGGACAGGGGCCTACGAGCAGTACTTC

size: NA
V: TRBV11-2
J: TRBJ2-3
D: NA
CDR3: CASSTSFGLADTQYF
DNA: TGTGCCAGCAGCACTTCATTTGGGTTGGCAGATACGCAGTATTTT

size: many
V: TRBV7-7
J: TRBJ2-5
D: NA
CDR3: CASSFSEGKTQYF
DNA: TGTGCTAGCAGCTTCAGCGAAGGAAAGACCCAGTACTTC

size: many
V: TRBV20-1
J: TRBJ2-2
D: NA
CDR3: CSASPRDSNTGELFF
DNA: TGCAGTGCTAGTCCAAGGGACTCGAACACCGGGGAGCTGTTTTTT

size: NA
V: TRBV4-3
J: TRBJ2-1
D: NA
CDR3: CASSQVGNLEQFF
DNA: TGCGCCAGCAGCCAGGTCGGGAATCTCGAGCAGTTCTTC

size: few
V: TRBV20-1
J: TRBJ2-7
D: NA
CDR3: CSASRGWDYEQYF
DNA: TGCAGTGCCAGTAGGGGGTGGGACTACGAGCAGTACTTC

size: many
V: TRBV12-3/TRBV12-4
J: TRBJ1-5
D: NA
CDR3: CASSKGVVQPQHF
DNA: TGTGCCAGCTCGAAGGGGGTTGTGCAGCCCCAGCATTTT

size: few
V: TRBV7-2
J: TRBJ1-2
D: NA
CDR3: CASSSRDFYGYTF
DNA: TGTGCCAGCAGTTCCAGGGACTTCTATGGCTACACCTTC

size: few
V: TRBV4-1
J: TRBJ1-2
D: TRBD1
CDR3: CASSPGDRAYSNYGYTF
DNA: TGCGCCAGCAGCCCCGGGGACAGGGCATATTCTAACTATGGCTACACCTTC

size: few
V: TRBV20-1
J: TRBJ1-2
D: TRBD1
CDR3: CSALSLQGNGYTF
DNA: TGCAGTGCTCTAAGTTTACAGGGGAATGGCTACACCTTC

size: NA
V: TRBV29-1
J: TRBJ2-2
D: NA
CDR3: CSVERKGRGNTGELFF
DNA: TGCAGCGTTGAACGTAAGGGCCGGGGAAACACCGGGGAGCTGTTTTTT

size: few
V: TRBV7-9
J: TRBJ2-1
D: TRBD2
CDR3: CASSSLAGSSYNEQFF
DNA: TGTGCCAGCAGCTCCTTAGCGGGAAGCTCCTACAATGAGCAGTTCTTC

size: NA
V: TRBV9
J: TRBJ2-6
D: TRBD2
CDR3: CASSVEGGAGANVLTF
DNA: TGTGCCAGCAGCGTCGAGGGAGGGGCTGGGGCCAACGTCCTGACTTTC

size: NA
V: TRBV11-2
J: TRBJ2-7
D: NA
CDR3: CASNQSPRNYEQYF
DNA: TGTGCCAGCAACCAGAGTCCTAGGAACTACGAGCAGTACTTC

size: NA
V: TRBV4-2
J: TRBJ1-3
D: NA
CDR3: CASSQDWRAGNTIYF
DNA: TGTGCCAGCAGCCAAGATTGGCGGGCTGGAAACACCATATATTTT

size: few
V: TRBV5-1
J: TRBJ2-1
D: NA
CDR3: CASSGSRRNEQFF
DNA: TGCGCCAGCAGCGGGAGCAGAAGGAATGAGCAGTTCTTC

size: NA
V: TRBV21-1
J: TRBJ1-6
D: NA
CDR3: CASSKAQGRNSPLHF
DNA: TGTGCCAGCAGCAAAGCGCAGGGGCGAAATTCACCCCTCCACTTT

size: NA
V: TRBV9
J: TRBJ2-1
D: NA
CDR3: CASSVGSRDNEQFF
DNA: TGTGCCAGCAGCGTAGGGAGTAGGGACAATGAGCAGTTCTTC

size: NA
V: TRBV20-1
J: TRBJ2-1
D: NA
CDR3: CSARSAALREQFF
DNA: TGCAGTGCTAGGTCGGCCGCCCTGCGGGAGCAGTTCTTC

size: NA
V: TRBV3-1
J: TRBJ2-7
D: NA
CDR3: CASSQDPRSWQASSYEQYF
DNA: TGTGCCAGCAGCCAAGATCCGCGTAGTTGGCAGGCAAGCTCCTACGAGCAGTACTTC

size: NA
V: TRBV7-6
J: TRBJ2-5
D: NA
CDR3: CASSQGTKLQETQYF
DNA: TGTGCCAGCAGCCAGGGGACAAAACTACAAGAGACCCAGTACTTC

size: NA
V: TRBV5-1
J: TRBJ2-5
D: TRBD1
CDR3: CASSFDRGGETQYF
DNA: TGCGCCAGCAGCTTCGACAGGGGAGGAGAGACCCAGTACTTC

size: few
V: TRBV4-3
J: TRBJ1-3
D: NA
CDR3: CASSQAYRGLSGNTIYF
DNA: TGCGCCAGCAGCCAAGCCTATCGGGGCCTCTCTGGAAACACCATATATTTT

size: few
V: TRBV5-1
J: TRBJ2-2
D: TRBD1
CDR3: CASSVRQGADGELFF
DNA: TGCGCCAGCAGCGTAAGACAGGGAGCGGACGGGGAGCTGTTTTTT

size: few
V: TRBV4-3
J: TRBJ2-5
D: NA
CDR3: CASSQEDGETQYF
DNA: TGCGCCAGCAGCCAAGAAGATGGAGAGACCCAGTACTTC

size: NA
V: TRBV18
J: TRBJ1-1
D: NA
CDR3: CASSPPFAGVLPNTEAFF
DNA: TGTGCCAGCTCACCACCTTTCGCAGGAGTTCTACCGAACACTGAAGCTTTCTTT

size: few
V: TRBV20-1
J: TRBJ2-1
D: TRBD2
CDR3: CSARISGRASEQFF
DNA: TGCAGTGCTAGGATTAGCGGGAGGGCCAGTGAGCAGTTCTTC

size: NA
V: TRBV6-5
J: TRBJ1-1
D: NA
CDR3: CASSYLGHTEAFF
DNA: TGTGCCAGCAGTTACCTGGGACACACTGAAGCTTTCTTT

size: few
V: TRBV20-1
J: TRBJ2-1
D: NA
CDR3: CSASRWDPPNNEQFF
DNA: TGCAGTGCTAGCCGGTGGGACCCTCCCAACAATGAGCAGTTCTTC

size: many
V: TRBV13
J: TRBJ2-3
D: TRBD2
CDR3: CASSLVWTSGTPKQYF
DNA: TGTGCCAGCAGCTTAGTATGGACTAGCGGGACCCCGAAGCAGTATTTT

size: few
V: TRBV7-6
J: TRBJ2-1
D: NA
CDR3: CASSFLGDTYNEQFF
DNA: TGTGCCAGCAGCTTTCTGGGGGACACCTACAATGAGCAGTTCTTC

size: NA
V: TRBV6-1
J: TRBJ2-5
D: NA
CDR3: CASCPREGETQYF
DNA: TGTGCCAGCTGTCCGCGAGAGGGGGAGACCCAGTACTTC

size: NA
V: TRBV7-2
J: TRBJ1-2
D: TRBD1
CDR3: CASSSGQGANHGYTF
DNA: TGTGCCAGCAGCTCTGGACAGGGGGCGAACCATGGCTACACCTTC

size: NA
V: TRBV5-5
J: TRBJ2-7
D: NA
CDR3: CASSLIPGVYEQYF
DNA: TGTGCCAGCAGCTTAATTCCAGGAGTCTACGAGCAGTACTTC

size: few
V: TRBV29-1
J: TRBJ2-3
D: TRBD1
CDR3: CSVDKDRGDTQYF
DNA: TGCAGCGTTGATAAGGACAGGGGAGATACGCAGTATTTT

size: NA
V: TRBV6-2/TRBV6-3
J: TRBJ2-1
D: NA
CDR3: CASSYPTSYNEQFF
DNA: TGTGCCAGCAGTTACCCTACGTCTTACAATGAGCAGTTCTTC

size: NA
V: TRBV4-3
J: TRBJ2-1
D: NA
CDR3: CASSQNRDIFNEQFF
DNA: TGCGCCAGCAGCCAAAACCGGGACATCTTCAATGAGCAGTTCTTC

size: NA
V: TRBV7-9
J: TRBJ2-7
D: TRBD2
CDR3: CASSHIKYREAAYEQYF
DNA: TGTGCCAGCAGCCACATAAAATATCGGGAGGCCGCCTACGAGCAGTACTTC

size: few
V: TRBV10-1
J: TRBJ2-3
D: NA
CDR3: CASSAGGTVTQYF
DNA: TGCGCCAGCAGTGCCGGGGGAACAGTTACGCAGTATTTT

size: few
V: TRBV20-1
J: TRBJ2-5
D: NA
CDR3: CSARSESAPRETQYF
DNA: TGCAGTGCTAGGTCCGAGTCGGCCCCGAGAGAGACCCAGTACTTC

size: few
V: TRBV6-2/TRBV6-3
J: TRBJ2-2
D: NA
CDR3: CASSFRALGTGELFF
DNA: TGTGCCAGCAGTTTTCGGGCCCTGGGGACCGGGGAGCTGTTTTTT

size: few
V: TRBV7-8
J: TRBJ2-7
D: TRBD1
CDR3: CASSSPGTGPYEQYF
DNA: TGTGCCAGCAGCTCTCCCGGGACAGGGCCCTACGAGCAGTACTTC

size: few
V: TRBV9
J: TRBJ2-7
D: TRBD1
CDR3: CASSENMKVTGSEQYF
DNA: TGTGCCAGCAGCGAGAATATGAAAGTGACAGGGTCCGAGCAGTACTTC

size: few
V: TRBV6-2/TRBV6-3
J: TRBJ2-6
D: NA
CDR3: CASSRTTDANVLTF
DNA: TGTGCCAGCAGCCGGACGACAGATGCGAACGTCCTGACTTTC

size: NA
V: TRBV9
J: TRBJ2-1
D: TRBD2
CDR3: CASSVATGAGPYNEQFF
DNA: TGTGCCAGCAGCGTAGCTACGGGAGCGGGGCCATACAATGAGCAGTTCTTC

size: NA
V: TRBV12-3/TRBV12-4
J: TRBJ2-5
D: NA
CDR3: CASSLLSSAAAQYF
DNA: TGTGCCAGCAGTTTACTGTCTAGCGCGGCCGCCCAGTACTTC

size: NA
V: TRBV12-3/TRBV12-4
J: TRBJ2-2
D: TRBD2
CDR3: CATLWASGSTGELFF
DNA: TGTGCCACCCTGTGGGCTAGCGGGAGTACCGGGGAGCTGTTTTTT

size: few
V: TRBV28
J: TRBJ2-1
D: NA
CDR3: CASSLFQEQFF
DNA: TGTGCCAGCAGTTTATTCCAGGAGCAGTTCTTC

size: NA
V: TRBV3-1
J: TRBJ2-1
D: NA
CDR3: CASSQTISPFNEQFF
DNA: TGTGCCAGCAGCCAAACAATTAGCCCCTTCAATGAGCAGTTCTTC